This T cell receptor beta chain was sequenced for a study of blood T cell repertoires in COVID-19. The CDR3 is 15 residues long. The V end lost 3 bases, the J end lost 4 bases, and 16 bases lay between the germline ends. Germline V CDR1 and CDR2: SGHNT, YYREEE (reference sequence). TCRdb's table, derived via immunoSEQ multiplex PCR, lists solely in-frame clones and lacks some. Found here are a few hundred thousand clones, around 83% of them singletons; the top ten hold roughly 5.1%. Recruitment covered 25 or so US areas and drew participants whose ages spanned roughly 18 to 100 years. The clonotype originates from a woman in her forties or fifties who had recovered from COVID-19. Sequencing was performed on PBMCs or T cells enriched from blood (not recorded which). The chain combines TRBV5-4 with TRBJ1-2, with D unclear. The CDR3 reads CASSSIAREGYGYTF. The CDR3 DNA is TGTGCCAGCAGCTCTATCGCCCGGGAAGGCTATGGCTACACCTTC.